The rows below give T cell receptor beta chains drawn from one sample of a study of blood T cell repertoires in COVID-19. Produced via immunoSEQ multiplex PCR; TCRdb's table is partial and in-frame only. The repertoire includes about 140,000 clones, 84% of them detected once, and more than 7% sits in the top ten. Source material: peripheral blood. The receptors were sampled from a human donor in a cohort sampled during active COVID-19. CDR3s include the opening cysteine and the closing phenylalanine or tryptophan. The D gene is left open where the match is weak. Expanded clones are given a class, and other clones once, few, many or no size at all.

TRBJ2-7	TRBV5-6	NA	NA	CASSLMGGTYEQYF	TGTGCCAGCAGCTTGATGGGGGGTACCTACGAGCAGTACTTC
TRBJ1-6	TRBV5-4	NA	NA	CATNNRGGSYNSPLHF	TGTGCCACCAACAATCGCGGGGGGTCCTATAATTCACCCCTCCACTTT
TRBJ1-2	TRBV7-9	NA	NA	CASSLDSFAPSSGYTF	TGTGCCAGCAGCTTAGACAGCTTTGCCCCTTCGAGTGGCTACACCTTC
TRBJ2-3	TRBV2	NA	NA	CASSEIRADTQYF	TGTGCCAGCAGTGAAATTAGAGCAGATACGCAGTATTTT
TRBJ2-5	TRBV3-1/TRBV3-2	NA	TRBD1	CASSHPLDRALEETQYF	TGTGCCAGCAGCCACCCGCTCGACAGGGCGTTAGAAGAGACCCAGTACTTC
TRBJ1-4	TRBV18	NA	NA	CASSPQRGLGFGTNEKLFF	TGTGCCAGCTCACCACAAAGGGGATTGGGGTTCGGAACTAATGAAAAACTGTTTTTT
TRBJ1-4	TRBV2	NA	TRBD1	CASSDTGVHEKLFF	TGTGCCAGCAGTGATACAGGGGTCCATGAAAAACTGTTTTTT
TRBJ1-6	TRBV6-4	NA	NA	CASSATVASPLHF	TGTGCCAGCAGTGCGACAGTTGCTTCACCCCTCCACTTT
TRBJ1-1	TRBV9	NA	TRBD1	CASSGIRGLGTEAFF	TGTGCCAGCAGCGGGATTAGGGGGCTCGGCACTGAAGCTTTCTTT
TRBJ1-6	TRBV7-2	NA	TRBD1	CASRPQPGQATPLHF	TGTGCCAGCAGACCCCAACCGGGACAGGCTACACCCCTCCACTTT
TRBJ2-4	TRBV2	NA	NA	CASSVGALPRIAKNIQYF	TGTGCCAGCAGTGTGGGCGCCCTTCCCCGCATAGCCAAAAACATTCAGTACTTC
TRBJ2-5	TRBV6-2/TRBV6-3	NA	NA	CASSSGTQYF	TGTGCCAGCAGTTCCGGGACCCAGTACTTC
TRBJ2-1	TRBV20-1	once	NA	CSASVRGVPSYNEQFF	TGCAGTGCTAGTGTTCGCGGGGTCCCCTCCTACAATGAGCAGTTCTTC
TRBJ1-6	TRBV10-3	NA	TRBD1	CAISEDRGAPNSPLHF	TGTGCCATCAGTGAGGACAGGGGGGCACCCAATTCACCCCTCCACTTT
TRBJ1-2	TRBV12-5	NA	TRBD1	CASGFATGVSGYTF	TGTGCTAGTGGTTTCGCGACAGGGGTTAGTGGCTACACCTTC
TRBJ2-7	TRBV5-1	NA	NA	CASSLAGTAIGEQYF	TGCGCCAGCAGCTTGGCCGGCACAGCTATTGGGGAGCAGTACTTC
TRBJ2-7	TRBV5-1	NA	TRBD1	CASSKGMGQTYEQYF	TGCGCCAGCAGTAAGGGAATGGGACAGACCTACGAGCAGTACTTC
TRBJ2-2	TRBV12-5	NA	NA	CASGLVNGGELFF	TGTGCTAGTGGTTTGGTAAACGGCGGGGAGCTGTTTTTT
TRBJ1-2	TRBV4-1	NA	TRBD1	CASSQVGQGDNYGYTF	TGCGCCAGCAGCCAAGTGGGCCAGGGGGATAACTATGGCTACACCTTC
TRBJ2-5	TRBV7-9	NA	TRBD1	CASSITGGRETQYF	TGTGCCAGCAGCATAACAGGGGGTAGGGAGACCCAGTACTTC
TRBJ2-3	TRBV7-2	NA	TRBD2	CASIPTGGLGDTQYF	TGTGCCAGCATCCCCACGGGGGGGCTTGGAGATACGCAGTATTTT
TRBJ2-7	TRBV7-9	NA	NA	CASSLASGGGGLEQYF	TGTGCCAGCAGCTTAGCGAGTGGAGGGGGCGGCCTCGAGCAGTACTTC
TRBJ2-3	TRBV3-1/TRBV3-2	NA	TRBD2	CASSQWASGGTSPDTQYF	TGTGCCAGCAGCCAATGGGCTAGCGGGGGTACCTCCCCAGATACGCAGTATTTT
TRBJ1-1	TRBV4-1	NA	NA	CASSQEDRLGAEAFF	TGCGCCAGCAGCCAAGAAGACAGGTTGGGGGCTGAAGCTTTCTTT
TRBJ2-6	TRBV18	NA	TRBD2	CASSPSSGGLSGANVLTF	TGTGCCAGCTCACCGTCTAGCGGGGGACTCTCTGGGGCCAACGTCCTGACTTTC
TRBJ2-1	TRBV7-9	NA	TRBD1	CASGSMTGTALNEQFF	TGTGCCAGCGGCTCCATGACCGGGACAGCCTTAAATGAGCAGTTCTTC
TRBJ1-1	TRBV2	NA	NA	CASSVVNTEAFF	TGTGCCAGCAGTGTTGTAAACACTGAAGCTTTCTTT
TRBJ2-7	TRBV7-2	NA	TRBD2	CASSKGLAGGLYEQYF	TGTGCCAGCAGCAAAGGACTAGCGGGGGGACTCTACGAGCAGTACTTC
TRBJ2-2	TRBV5-1	NA	TRBD2	CASSLNVLRGGRSGELFF	TGCGCCAGCAGCTTGAATGTTTTGCGGGGGGGCCGTTCCGGGGAGCTGTTTTTT
TRBJ1-2	TRBV6-5	NA	NA	CASSRTAANYGYTF	TGTGCCAGCAGTCGGACAGCAGCTAACTATGGCTACACCTTC
TRBJ1-3	TRBV3-1/TRBV3-2	NA	NA	CASSLRNIAGDGNTIYF	TGTGCCAGCAGCCTCCGTAACATCGCAGGGGATGGAAACACCATATATTTT
TRBJ2-1	TRBV5-1	NA	TRBD1	CASSPDRAYNEQFF	TGCGCCAGCAGCCCGGACAGGGCCTACAATGAGCAGTTCTTC
TRBJ2-7	TRBV5-1	few	NA	CASSLDRGYSTSYEQYF	TGCGCCAGCAGCTTGGATAGGGGGTACAGTACGTCCTACGAGCAGTACTTC
TRBJ2-3	TRBV18	NA	NA	CASSPTDSYTDTQYF	TGTGCCAGCTCACCAACGGACAGTTACACAGATACGCAGTATTTT
TRBJ1-1	TRBV3-1/TRBV3-2	NA	NA	CASSHQILASEAFF	TGTGCCAGCAGCCACCAAATCCTGGCCTCTGAAGCTTTCTTT
TRBJ2-5	TRBV5-1	NA	TRBD2	CASSEASGVLGETQYF	TGCGCCAGCAGCGAGGCTAGCGGGGTTCTGGGAGAGACCCAGTACTTC
TRBJ1-1	TRBV29-1	few	TRBD1	CSAKTGGGTEAFF	TGCAGCGCAAAGACAGGGGGCGGGACTGAAGCTTTCTTT
TRBJ2-5	TRBV11-2	NA	TRBD1	CASSLTGTGREETQYF	TGTGCCAGCAGCTTGACCGGGACAGGGAGGGAAGAGACCCAGTACTTC
TRBJ1-5	TRBV10-1	NA	NA	CASSAPSGQPQHF	TGCGCCAGCAGTGCCCCTTCAGGTCAGCCCCAGCATTTT
TRBJ2-7	TRBV28	NA	NA	CASSLAESRSGEQYF	TGTGCCAGCAGTTTAGCGGAGTCTAGGAGTGGCGAGCAGTACTTC
TRBJ1-2	TRBV18	few	TRBD1	CASSPWGQGINYGYTF	TGTGCCAGCTCACCCTGGGGACAGGGGATTAACTATGGCTACACCTTC